This note documents a single T cell receptor beta chain sequence. CDR1 SEHNR and CDR2 FQNEAQ come from the germline V gene (reference sequence). The V and J ends lost 5 bases and 0 bases, in that order; junction bases with no gene match: 13. This CDR3 contains 21 residues. Profiling relied on immunoSEQ multiplex PCR, and the TCRdb table lists in-frame clones only, not all of them. The sample includes some 40,000 clones, around 94% seen only once; the top ten take over 0.3%. The sample is drawn from a study of blood T cell repertoires in COVID-19. The genes are TRBV7-9 and TRBJ2-1, with TRBD2 identical over 16 bases. The clonotype comes from a middle-aged man with COVID-19, enrolled during active disease. Source material: peripheral blood. CDR3 sequence reads: CASSRVPGLAGGKSSYNEQFF. CDR3 sequence (DNA): TGTGCCAGCAGCAGGGTTCCGGGACTAGCGGGAGGGAAGAGCTCCTACAATGAGCAGTTCTTC.